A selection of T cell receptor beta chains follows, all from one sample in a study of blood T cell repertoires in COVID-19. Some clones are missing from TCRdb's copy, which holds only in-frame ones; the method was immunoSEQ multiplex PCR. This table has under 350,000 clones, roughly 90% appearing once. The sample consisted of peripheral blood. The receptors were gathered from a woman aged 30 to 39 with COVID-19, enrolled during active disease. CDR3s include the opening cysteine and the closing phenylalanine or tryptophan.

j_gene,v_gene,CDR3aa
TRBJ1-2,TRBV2,CASLIEGGNYGYTF
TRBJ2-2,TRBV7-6,CASSLEAGGQTGELFF
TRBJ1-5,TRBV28,CASSTGTGLRSNQPQHF
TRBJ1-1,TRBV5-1,CASSSVWEGVTEAFF
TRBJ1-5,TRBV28,CASSLGQGVNQPQHF
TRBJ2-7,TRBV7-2,CASSSRTGRDEQYF
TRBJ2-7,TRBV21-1,CASSKSPMSEQYF
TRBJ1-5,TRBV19,CASRKQGGGSNQPQHF
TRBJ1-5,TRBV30,CAWSTGQPNQPQHF
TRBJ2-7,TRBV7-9,CASSLSADVYEQYF
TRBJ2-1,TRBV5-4,CASSSGLAAGGINEQFF
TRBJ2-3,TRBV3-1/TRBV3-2,CASSPQGASDTQYF
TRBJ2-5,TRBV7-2,CASSLAASGQETQYF
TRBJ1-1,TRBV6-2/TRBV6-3,CASSYSEDRGRGTEAFF
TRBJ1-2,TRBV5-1,CASSLAEAWGGYTF
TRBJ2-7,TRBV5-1,CASSFASALEQYF
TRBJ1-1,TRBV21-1,CASSKFGFTGVMGTEAFF
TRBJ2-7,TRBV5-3,CAPQLGQGAHEQYF
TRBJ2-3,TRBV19,CASSILADFTDTQYF
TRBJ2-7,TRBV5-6,CASSLYQGAGEQYF
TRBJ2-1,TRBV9,CASSVGDSSSYNEQFF
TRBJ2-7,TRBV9,CASSVGTGDYEQYF
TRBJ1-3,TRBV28,CASSFRGSGNTIYF
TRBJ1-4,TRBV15,CATSRDAGGEKLFF
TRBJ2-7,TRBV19,CASSGGTGAYEQYF
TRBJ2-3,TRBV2,CASLRELGNTQYF
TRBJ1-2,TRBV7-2,CASSPWGGVDYGYTF
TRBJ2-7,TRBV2,CASSEVAVSSYEQYF
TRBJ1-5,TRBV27,CASMGTGYGQPQHF
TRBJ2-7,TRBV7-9,CASSSPTGILYEQYF
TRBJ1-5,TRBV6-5,CASSYVRGPNQPQHF
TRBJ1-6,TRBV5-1,CATRPQLDYNSPLHF
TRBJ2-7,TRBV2,CASGTVGGRSYEQYF
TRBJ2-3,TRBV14,CASSQPGADTQYF
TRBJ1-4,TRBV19,CASSPRAGTGRINEKLFF
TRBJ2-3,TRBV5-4,CASSPADSETQYF
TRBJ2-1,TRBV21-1,CASSNRDRDHNEQFF
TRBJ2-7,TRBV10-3,CAISLDFSYEQYF
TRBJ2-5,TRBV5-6,CASSLHGGAQYF
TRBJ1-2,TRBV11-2,CASSLPGTGWNGYTF
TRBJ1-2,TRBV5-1,CASSWTGDYGYTF
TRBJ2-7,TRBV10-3,CATRDFSYEQYF
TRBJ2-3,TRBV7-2,CASSPGLAGPTDTQYF
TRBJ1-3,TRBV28,CATNADISSGNTIYF
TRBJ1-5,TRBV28,CASSLSRGAAGPQHF
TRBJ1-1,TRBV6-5,CASSFDVLRGEAFF
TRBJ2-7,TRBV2,CASSVGYYEQYF
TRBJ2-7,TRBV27,CASSLYLGQGPHEQYF
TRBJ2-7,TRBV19,CASSGRNYEQYF
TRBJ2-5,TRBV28,CASSRQGMETQYF
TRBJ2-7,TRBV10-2,CASSSPPTGGSYEQYF
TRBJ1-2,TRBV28,CASTPSLYGYTF
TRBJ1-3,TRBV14,CASSLIPGDTIYF
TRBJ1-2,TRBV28,CASSLAGQATLYGYTF
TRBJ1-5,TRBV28,CASSEGNQPQHF
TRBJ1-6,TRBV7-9,CASSRQGKALHF
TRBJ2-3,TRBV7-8,CASSPEFHTDTQYF
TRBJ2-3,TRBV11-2,CASSLRGRTDTQYF